What follows are 25 T cell receptor beta chains derived from one specimen sequenced in a study of post-analysis software for immune sequencing data. Study outcomes and limitations: There were five or six TRBV segments more frequent in patients than controls, and TRBV5-6, TRBV5-1 and TRBV20-1 were among them.

These receptors have no known antigen. The TCR beta cDNA libraries carried unique molecular identifiers. TCRdb redid the calling of the PCR reads with MiXCR, one entry per CDR3 protein. The sample contains hundreds of thousands of distinct CDR3 sequences, 25% to 30% of which appear only once. The specimen was blood. These receptors all come from a girl aged 10 to 17 with multiple sclerosis.

The chain links TRBV2 to TRBJ1-4; no reliable D call. The CDR3 totals 16 residues. Germline V lookup: CDR1 SNHLY, CDR2 FYNNEI. V gave up 4 bases and J gave up 0 bases, with 12 bases separating them. The CDR3 DNA is TGTGCCAGCAGTGCTTTTCGGTCTGCAACTAATGAAAAACTGTTTTTT. Protein sequence: CASSAFRSATNEKLFF.

The genes are TRBV6-2 or TRBV6-3 and TRBJ2-5; perhaps TRBD2 as D (6 bases). The ends were cut back, 3 bases at V and 3 bases at J, with 11 bases in the middle. Germline V gene lookup returns CDR1 MNHEY and CDR2 SVGEGT. This CDR3 is 14 amino acids long. CDR3 amino acids: CASSYDGGKETQYF. The CDR3 coding sequence is TGTGCCAGCAGTTATGACGGCGGGAAAGAGACCCAGTACTTC.

This clonotype has only a few counts. This chain uses TRBV6-1 with TRBJ2-4; 7 bases are a match to TRBD2. The J call may be in error: the DNA end matches TRBJ2-5 better. The CDR3 is 13 residues long. Germline CDR1 and CDR2: MNHNS and SASEGT. This CDR3 reads CASSEAGGMTQYF. In DNA form, the CDR3 reads TGTGCCAGCAGTGAAGCCGGGGGGATGACCCAGTACTTC.

The chain joins TRBV14 to TRBJ2-5; TRBD2 might be the D (6 bases). Germline V gene sequence: CDR1 SGHDN, CDR2 FVKESK. Between the trimmed V and J ends, which lost 0 bases and 1 base, there was a span of 21 bases. There are 19 residues in the CDR3. The CDR3 spells CASSQDLMGVAALQETQYF. Written as DNA, the CDR3 is TGTGCCAGCAGCCAAGATTTGATGGGCGTAGCGGCCCTCCAAGAGACCCAGTACTTC.

The chain couples TRBV15 to TRBJ2-3, with D unresolved. V was cut by 1 base and J by 5 bases, with 10 bases left in between. Germline V lookup: CDR1 LNHNV, CDR2 YYDKDF (reference sequence). The CDR3 consists of 14 residues. The DNA of the CDR3 is TGTGCCACCAGCAGAGGAGTAGTTCAAGATACGCAGTATTTT. As protein: CATSRGVVQDTQYF.

The sample holds a few counts of this clonotype. V and J are TRBV20-1 and TRBJ2-3, with D possibly matching TRBD1 (5 bases). This CDR3 contains 15 residues. Germline V CDR1 and CDR2: DFQATT, SNEGSKA (reference sequence). V was trimmed by 3 bases and J by 3 bases, leaving 16 bases between them. The CDR3 DNA follows: TGCAGTGCTAGTCTTGCTGTCCAGGGTACAGATACGCAGTATTTT. Its protein product is CSASLAVQGTDTQYF.

CDR3 residues: CASSPNSGRSPYEQYF. The DNA for the CDR3 is TGTGCCAGCAGCCCCAATAGCGGGAGGTCCCCCTACGAGCAGTACTTC. The chain combines TRBV7-2 with TRBJ2-7; 10 nucleotides agree with TRBD2. Looked up from germline, CDR1 is SGHTA and CDR2 is FQGNSA. The CDR3 has 16 residues. Trimming removed 5 bases from V and 2 bases from J; junction bases left unmatched: 9.

A few counts support this clonotype. The J gene is TRBJ1-2, the V gene TRBV5-1, with 11 nucleotides matching TRBD1. J was trimmed by 7 bases and V by 0 bases; bases with no gene match: 5. CDR1 and CDR2 from the germline V gene are SGHRS and YFSETQ. CDR3 size: 15 residues. The CDR3 sequence is CASSLGGQGAIGYTF. The CDR3 DNA reads TGCGCCAGCAGCTTGGGAGGACAGGGGGCGATTGGCTACACCTTC.

The chain couples TRBV7-9 to TRBJ2-2, with D hard to call. The CDR3 length is 16 residues. CDR1 SEHNR and CDR2 FQNEAQ come from the germline V gene (reference sequence). Trimming removed 2 bases at V and 0 bases at J, with 10 bases between. CDR3 region: CASSLFRQTNTGELFF. The CDR3 DNA reads as TGTGCCAGCAGCTTATTCCGTCAGACGAACACCGGGGAGCTGTTTTTT.

This chain connects TRBV12-3 or TRBV12-4 to TRBJ1-2, with D maybe TRBD1 (6 bases). The CDR3 runs to 13 residues. Trimming shortened V by 5 bases and J by 2 bases, and 9 bases separated the two germline ends. The CDR3 region is CASSGGTNYGYTF. CDR3 DNA: TGTGCCAGCAGTGGGGGCACCAACTATGGCTACACCTTC.

This clonotype was detected only a few times. The chain is built from TRBV2 and TRBJ1-4; D is unresolved. The CDR3 extends over 14 amino acids. Germline V gives CDR1 SNHLY, CDR2 FYNNEI. V dropped 6 bases and J dropped 7 bases, with 15 bases sitting between them. The CDR3 loop reads CASRLGRNGEKLFF. The CDR3 nucleotides read TGTGCCAGCAGACTCGGCAGGAACGGTGAAAAACTGTTTTTT.

The chain recombines TRBV28 with TRBJ2-3; D may correspond to TRBD1 or TRBD2 (5 bases each). V gave up 3 bases and J gave up 2 bases, with 12 bases separating them. Germline assignment: CDR1 MDHEN and CDR2 SYDVKM. This CDR3 contains 15 residues. CDR3 bases: TGTGCCAGCAGTTTTCTGGGACGGACCACAGATACGCAGTATTTT. The encoded protein is CASSFLGRTTDTQYF.

This clonotype was seen just once. The CDR3 spells CASMHIPKRGGSYNEQFF. Here the CDR3 DNA reads TGTGCCAGTATGCACATCCCCAAACGAGGGGGCTCCTACAATGAGCAGTTCTTC. The chain employs TRBV19 and TRBJ2-1, with D possibly being TRBD1 (6 bases). The V end was cut by 7 bases, the J end by 0 bases, with 22 bases between. This CDR3 spans 18 amino acids. In germline, CDR1 is LNHDA, CDR2 SQIVND (reference sequence).

The gene calls are TRBV7-9 and TRBJ2-1, with D uncertain. Trimming pared 7 bases from V and 1 base from J, leaving 8 bases between. CDR1 and CDR2 from the germline V gene are SEHNR and FQNEAQ (reference sequence). The CDR3 spans 13 residues. The DNA of the CDR3 is TGTGCCAGCATGGACGGATCCTACAATGAGCAGTTCTTC. This translates into CASMDGSYNEQFF.

The chain joins TRBV20-1 to TRBJ1-5, with D tentatively TRBD1 (5 bases). CDR3 length: 16 amino acids. The germline CDR1 and CDR2 sequences are DFQATT and SNEGSKA (reference sequence). V was trimmed by 5 bases and J by 0 bases, leaving 17 bases between them. CDR3 DNA sequence: TGCAGTGCTGGAATTAACAGACAGCTTAGCAATCAGCCCCAGCATTTT. Translating it yields CSAGINRQLSNQPQHF.

V is TRBV7-9 and J is TRBJ1-2; 7 bases agree with TRBD1. V gave up 5 bases and J gave up 1 base; unmatched junction bases: 7. From germline, CDR1 is SEHNR and CDR2 FQNEAQ (reference sequence). There are 15 residues in the CDR3. The CDR3 loop is CASSLGQLVNYGYTF. The CDR3 DNA is TGTGCCAGCAGCCTGGGACAGCTAGTTAACTATGGCTACACCTTC.

The chain combines TRBV5-1 with TRBJ2-5; 7 nucleotides line up with TRBD1. The length of the CDR3 is 14 residues. J was trimmed by 2 bases and V by 10 bases; bases with no gene match: 11. Germline-derived CDR1 and CDR2 are SGHRS and YFSETQ. The CDR3 reads CAGKAGTEQETQYF. The CDR3 DNA is TGCGCCGGCAAAGCCGGGACAGAGCAAGAGACCCAGTACTTC.

As regards this clonotype: Its ends do not fully match the called genes, so a read error is possible. This rearrangement joins TRBV4-1 to TRBJ2-1, with 7 bases lining up with TRBD2. Looked up from germline, CDR1 is MGHRA and CDR2 is YSYEKL. The CDR3 has 15 residues. For the CDR3, the DNA is TGCGCCAGCAGGCAAGGGCGGGAGAGTTGGAATGAGCAGTTCTTC. Translation gives CASRQGRESWNEQFF.

About this clonotype itself: This could be a read error, since a much larger clone is one nucleotide away. Written as DNA, the CDR3 is TGTGCCAGCAGCTTCGACACTGGGGCCAACGTCCTGACTTTC. Residues: CASSFDTGANVLTF. V gene TRBV7-8 combines with J gene TRBJ2-6; D uncertain. Per germline, CDR1 SGHVS and CDR2 FQNEAQ. The V end lost 3 bases, the J end lost 2 bases, and 5 bases lay between the germline ends. The length of the CDR3 is 14 residues.

In its sample, this clonotype was seen a few times. This sequence joins TRBV4-1 and TRBJ1-4; D gene ambiguous. Germline CDR1 is MGHRA and CDR2 is YSYEKL. Trimming took 0 bases from V and 4 from J, leaving 9 bases between them. The CDR3 runs 15 residues. The DNA for the CDR3 is TGCGCCAGCAGCCAAGAACAGAGCCGTAATGAAAAACTGTTTTTT. Translated, it gives CASSQEQSRNEKLFF.

The chain has TRBV11-2 and TRBJ2-1, with TRBD2 as a possible D gene (5 bases). The CDR3 runs to 12 residues. Germline CDR1 and CDR2: SGHAT and FQNNGV. V lost 11 bases and J lost 9, with 17 bases in between. CDR3 amino acids: CAVTPYEGEQFF. CDR3 nucleotides: TGTGCCGTAACCCCGTATGAGGGTGAGCAGTTCTTC.

At least ten counts were recorded for this clonotype. V gene TRBV10-3 combines with J gene TRBJ2-5; TRBD1 agrees at 8 bases. Germline lookup yields CDR1 ENHRY and CDR2 SYGVKD. V dropped 6 bases and J dropped 5; count of bases not matched to a gene: 8. The CDR3 is 14 amino acids. CDR3 DNA sequence: TGTGCCATCAGACAAAGTACAGGGGGGGAGACCCAGTACTTC. Translation: CAIRQSTGGETQYF.

This clonotype has a single count. V and J are TRBV5-4 and TRBJ1-1; no clear D gene. V lost 5 bases and J lost 6, with 14 bases in between. The CDR3 sequence is 13 residues long. Germline loops: CDR1 SGHNT, CDR2 YYREEE (reference sequence). In DNA form, the CDR3 reads TGTGCCAGCAGGTCACGGACCGACGCTGAAGCTTTCTTT. Translated, it gives CASRSRTDAEAFF.

The chain couples TRBV20-1 to TRBJ2-7, with D maybe TRBD1 (5 bases). From germline, CDR1 is DFQATT and CDR2 SNEGSKA (reference sequence). The V end lost 6 bases, the J end lost 0 bases, and 21 bases lay between the germline ends. This CDR3 spans 16 amino acids. This CDR3 reads CSAPNPPGRGSYEQYF. CDR3 sequence (DNA): TGCAGTGCGCCCAATCCCCCAGGGCGCGGCTCCTACGAGCAGTACTTC.

This clonotype has more than one count but fewer than ten. The V gene is TRBV5-1, the J gene TRBJ1-4; no definite D call. V was clipped by 1 base and J by 5 bases, with 15 bases between them. This CDR3 region has 16 residues. CDR1 and CDR2 (germline): SGHRS, YFSETQ. The CDR3 sequence: CASSLRGLGINEKLFF. The CDR3 bases are TGCGCCAGCAGCTTGCGGGGATTAGGAATAAATGAAAAACTGTTTTTT.